This passage covers 22 T cell receptor beta chains from one sample sequenced in a study of lymphopenia after photon versus proton radiotherapy. Repertoires were generated with immunoSEQ multiplex PCR, while TCRdb's copy carries only in-frame clones and drops some. The sample lists around 25,000 clones; roughly nine tenths were seen once. Specimen: peripheral blood, collected from a patient treated with photon-based radiotherapy. The source is a woman between 45 and 65 years old with cholangiocarcinoma.

The chain carries TRBV5-4 and TRBJ2-1; no firm D call. The germline V gene encodes CDR1 SGHNT and CDR2 YYREEE (reference sequence). V was shortened by 0 bases and J by 8 bases, with 6 bases between the two germline ends. The CDR3 extends over 12 amino acids. The CDR3 nucleotides read TGTGCCAGCAGCTTGGACTCATATGAGCAGTTCTTC. Protein product: CASSLDSYEQFF.

The chain employs TRBV19 and TRBJ1-2; maybe TRBD1 (5 bases). V lost 7 bases and J lost 3, with 15 bases in between. The length of the CDR3 is 14 residues. In germline, CDR1 is LNHDA, CDR2 SQIVND (reference sequence). CDR3 coding DNA: TGTGCCAGTAAGAGGGGTTTTCAGGACTATGGCTACACCTTC. Translating gives CASKRGFQDYGYTF.

The CDR3 loop reads CASSIAGSPDTQYF. The CDR3 DNA reads TGTGCCAGTAGTATCGCCGGGTCTCCAGATACGCAGTATTTT. The chain has TRBV19 and TRBJ2-3; unclear D gene. CDR3 size: 14 residues. V was shortened by 3 bases and J by 4 bases, with 11 bases between the two germline ends. Looked up from germline, CDR1 is LNHDA and CDR2 is SQIVND (reference sequence). The full variable domain, in which reference TRBV19 and TRBJ2-3 provide the parts outside the CDR3, is DGGITQSPKYLFRKEGQNVTLSCEQNLNHDAMYWYRQDPGQGLRLIYYSQIVNDFQKGDIAEGYSVSREKKESFPLTVTSAQKNPTAFYLCASSIAGSPDTQYFGPGTRLTVL.

This clone was counted a single time. The chain employs TRBV21-1 and TRBJ1-4. TRBV21-1 is reported as a pseudogene. The CDR3 has 12 amino acids. DNA for the CDR3: TGTGCCAGCAGCAACCCGTGGATAAGACTGTTTTTT. Protein sequence: CASSNPWIRLFF.

The gene calls are TRBV18 and TRBJ2-7; D might be TRBD2 (5 bases). CDR1 KGHSH and CDR2 LQKENI come from the germline V gene. The CDR3 length is 14 residues. Trimming pared 6 bases from V and 1 base from J, leaving 13 bases between. CDR3 nucleotide sequence: TGTGCCAGCTCCCTTCCCGGGATGTCCTACGAGCAGTACTTC. It translates to CASSLPGMSYEQYF.

The V and J genes are TRBV7-2 and TRBJ2-1, with D perhaps TRBD2 (7 bases). V shed 5 bases and J shed 0 bases, with 20 bases lying between them. CDR1 is SGHTA and CDR2 is FQGNSA in the germline V gene. The length of the CDR3 is 18 residues. In DNA, the CDR3 is TGTGCCAGCAGCGCCAAACCGGGGGGCTCAAGCTCCTACAATGAGCAGTTCTTC. Encoded protein: CASSAKPGGSSSYNEQFF. The full variable domain, completed using reference TRBV7-2 and TRBJ2-1, is GAGVSQSPSNKVTEKGKDVELRCDPISGHTALYWYRQSLGQGLEFLIYFQGNSAPDKSGLPSDRFSAERTGGSVSTLTIQRTQQEDSAVYLCASSAKPGGSSSYNEQFFGPGTRLTVL.

The genes are TRBV19 and TRBJ2-3; 12 bases are a match to TRBD2. Germline trimming cut 5 bases from V and 2 bases from J; bases unmatched to any gene: 5. The CDR3 runs to 16 residues. The germline V gene has CDR1 LNHDA and CDR2 SQIVND (reference sequence). CDR3 nucleotide sequence: TGTGCCAGTAGTCAACTAGCGGGGGGCACCACAGATACGCAGTATTTT. Encoded protein: CASSQLAGGTTDTQYF. Together with reference TRBV19 and TRBJ2-3, the CDR3 gives the full variable domain: DGGITQSPKYLFRKEGQNVTLSCEQNLNHDAMYWYRQDPGQGLRLIYYSQIVNDFQKGDIAEGYSVSREKKESFPLTVTSAQKNPTAFYLCASSQLAGGTTDTQYFGPGTRLTVL.

This chain links TRBV15 with TRBJ2-3; TRBD1 matches at 8 bases. Germline CDR1 LNHNV, CDR2 YYDKDF (reference sequence). The CDR3 consists of 13 residues. V gave up 3 bases and J gave up 9 bases; unmatched junction bases: 5. The CDR3 DNA follows: TGTGCCACCAGCAGGTTGGGACAGGAGACGCAGTATTTT. It yields the protein CATSRLGQETQYF.

The chain uses TRBV29-1 and TRBJ2-7, with D possibly TRBD2 on 6 matching bases. Trimming left V 6 bases short and J 5 bases short, with 17 bases between. Germline V CDR1 and CDR2: SQVTM, ANQGSEA. This CDR3 is 13 amino acids long. CDR3 DNA sequence: TGCAGCGTCCGGAACCGCGGGGCGAACGAGCAGTACTTC. This sequence encodes CSVRNRGANEQYF.

This sequence joins TRBV18 and TRBJ2-1, with D perhaps TRBD2 (5 bases). CDR1 KGHSH and CDR2 LQKENI come from the germline V gene. This CDR3 comprises 16 residues. The V end lost 3 bases, the J end lost 2 bases, and 14 bases lay between the germline ends. CDR3 sequence reads: CASSPPERMPYNEQFF. CDR3 sequence (DNA): TGTGCCAGCTCACCCCCCGAGCGGATGCCCTACAATGAGCAGTTCTTC.

CDR3 bases: TGTGCCAGCAGGCCCGGGGTTGGAGGCGGCTACACCTTC. Residues: CASRPGVGGGYTF. The J gene is TRBJ1-2, the V gene TRBV6-4; D remains unclear. Germline CDR1 is MRHNA and CDR2 is SNTAGT. Trimming took 6 bases from V and 8 from J, leaving 16 bases between them. The CDR3 extends over 13 amino acids.

V usage is TRBV5-6 and J usage is TRBJ1-2, with TRBD1 matching 7 bases. V trimming: 4 bases; J trimming: 5 bases; junction bases outside the gene matches: 5. Germline CDR1 SGHDT, CDR2 YYEEEE. This CDR3 has 13 residues. In DNA, the CDR3 is TGTGCCAGCAGCCTGGACAGGAATTATGGCTACACCTTC. Translated, it gives CASSLDRNYGYTF. Using reference TRBV5-6 and TRBJ1-2 for the parts outside the CDR3, the full variable domain is DAGVTQSPTHLIKTRGQQVTLRCSPKSGHDTVSWYQQALGQGPQFIFQYYEEEERQRGNFPDRFSGHQFPNYSSELNVNALLLGDSALYLCASSLDRNYGYTFGSGTRLTVV.

CDR3 sequence reads: CASSESRQDYGYTF. The CDR3 bases are TGCGCCAGCAGTGAGTCTCGGCAGGACTATGGCTACACCTTC. This chain joins TRBV10-1 and TRBJ1-2, with unresolved D. Trimming cost V 0 bases and J 3 bases, with 8 bases left between them. Germline lookup yields CDR1 WNHNN and CDR2 SYGVQD (reference sequence). The CDR3 consists of 14 residues.

The chain has TRBV19 and TRBJ1-2; D unclear. The V gene's germline CDR1 is LNHDA and CDR2 SQIVND (reference sequence). V was pared by 3 bases and J by 1 base, with 12 bases between. The CDR3 has 15 amino acids. Here the CDR3 DNA reads TGTGCCAGTAGTATCGAGGGTAGACGTAACTATGGCTACACCTTC. Translated, it gives CASSIEGRRNYGYTF.

This rearrangement joins TRBV25-1 to TRBJ1-1, with TRBD1 matching over 9 bases. The V segment lost 4 bases and the J segment 1 base; nucleotides outside the gene matches: 4. This CDR3 contains 15 residues. From germline, CDR1 is MGHDK and CDR2 SYGVNS. The CDR3 here is CASSGWTGENTEAFF. CDR3 DNA: TGTGCCAGCAGTGGGTGGACAGGGGAGAACACTGAAGCTTTCTTT.

The chain carries TRBV27 and TRBJ1-2, with D possibly matching TRBD1 (6 bases). V lost 4 bases to trimming and J lost 6 bases, with 12 bases between them. CDR3 length: 13 amino acids. Germline CDR1 MNHEY, CDR2 SMNVEV (reference sequence). The CDR3 DNA is TGTGCCAGCAGTTCCGACAGGTCCCATGGCTACACCTTC. Residues: CASSSDRSHGYTF.

The chain joins TRBV30 to TRBJ1-2; 8 positions agree with TRBD1. Germline loops: CDR1 GTSNPN, CDR2 SVGIG (reference sequence). The CDR3 is 14 residues long. Trimming took 3 bases from V and 1 from J; bases not matched to a gene: 4. The chain's CDR3 is CAWRQGADNYGYTF. The CDR3 DNA reads TGTGCCTGGAGGCAGGGGGCGGATAACTATGGCTACACCTTC.

CDR3 protein: CASSQVTGNSPLHF. CDR3 DNA sequence: TGTGCCAGCAGCCAAGTGACAGGGAATTCACCCCTCCACTTT. The chain combines TRBV14 with TRBJ1-6; 7 bases agree with TRBD1. Germline CDR1 reads SGHDN; CDR2 reads FVKESK. There are 14 residues in the CDR3. Trimming took 1 base from V and 7 from J; bases not matched to a gene: 1.

The rearrangement links TRBV7-2 to TRBJ1-2; TRBD1 might be the D (5 bases). Between the trimmed V and J ends, which lost 5 bases and 8 bases, there was a span of 27 bases. CDR3 length: 17 residues. Per the germline V gene, CDR1 is SGHTA and CDR2 is FQGNSA. The CDR3 reads CASSPTRLQAYFRGYTF. CDR3 bases: TGTGCCAGCAGCCCAACCCGGCTACAGGCGTACTTCAGGGGCTACACCTTC. The complete variable domain, with remaining parts taken from reference TRBV7-2 and TRBJ1-2, reads GAGVSQSPSNKVTEKGKDVELRCDPISGHTALYWYRQSLGQGLEFLIYFQGNSAPDKSGLPSDRFSAERTGGSVSTLTIQRTQQEDSAVYLCASSPTRLQAYFRGYTFGSGTRLTVV.

This clone occurred once. This chain uses TRBV4-1 with TRBJ1-4; D might be TRBD1 (5 bases). Germline lookup yields CDR1 MGHRA and CDR2 YSYEKL. This CDR3 comprises 18 residues. V was pared by 1 base and J by 1 base, with 16 bases between. CDR3 bases: TGCGCCAGCAGCCAAGGGGGGGTTCAGTTTAGAACTAATGAAAAACTGTTTTTT. Amino acid sequence: CASSQGGVQFRTNEKLFF.

This chain links TRBV21-1 with TRBJ1-4; the table's D call, TRBD1, has no DNA check behind it. TRBV21-1 constitutes a pseudogene. This CDR3 region has 12 residues. Here the CDR3 DNA reads TGTGCCAGCAGCAAAGCCAGTGAAAAACTGTTTTTT. Protein sequence: CASSKASEKLFF.

The rearrangement joins TRBV19 to TRBJ1-2, with a weak D call TRBD1 (6 bases). The CDR3 has 14 residues. The germline V gene encodes CDR1 LNHDA and CDR2 SQIVND (reference sequence). Deletions cut 5 bases from V and 8 bases from J, with 18 bases between. The CDR3 protein is CASSSVQGTEGYTF. The CDR3 DNA reads TGTGCCAGTAGTTCCGTACAGGGTACGGAAGGCTACACCTTC.